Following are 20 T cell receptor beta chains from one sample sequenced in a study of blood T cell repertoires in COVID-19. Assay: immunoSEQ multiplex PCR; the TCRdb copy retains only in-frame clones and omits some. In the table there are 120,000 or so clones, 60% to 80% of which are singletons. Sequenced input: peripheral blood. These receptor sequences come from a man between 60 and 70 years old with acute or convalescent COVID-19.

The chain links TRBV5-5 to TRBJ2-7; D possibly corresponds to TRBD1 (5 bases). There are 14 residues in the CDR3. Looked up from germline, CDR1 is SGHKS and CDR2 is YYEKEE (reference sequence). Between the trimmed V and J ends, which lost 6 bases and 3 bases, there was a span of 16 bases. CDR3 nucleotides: TGTGCCAGCACCCACCCCACAGGCGGCTACGAGCAGTACTTC. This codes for CASTHPTGGYEQYF.

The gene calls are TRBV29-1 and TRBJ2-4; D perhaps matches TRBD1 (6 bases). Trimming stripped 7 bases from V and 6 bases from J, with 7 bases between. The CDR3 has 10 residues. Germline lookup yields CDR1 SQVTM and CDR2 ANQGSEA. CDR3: CSATGNIQYF. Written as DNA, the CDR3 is TGCAGCGCGACAGGAAACATTCAGTACTTC.

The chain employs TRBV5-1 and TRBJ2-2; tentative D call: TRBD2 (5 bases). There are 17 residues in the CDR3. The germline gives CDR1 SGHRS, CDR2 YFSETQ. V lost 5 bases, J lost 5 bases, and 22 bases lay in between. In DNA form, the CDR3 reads TGCGCCAGCAGGAAAGGTGAGGGAGTTCGATCGACCGGGGAGCTGTTTTTT. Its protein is CASRKGEGVRSTGELFF.

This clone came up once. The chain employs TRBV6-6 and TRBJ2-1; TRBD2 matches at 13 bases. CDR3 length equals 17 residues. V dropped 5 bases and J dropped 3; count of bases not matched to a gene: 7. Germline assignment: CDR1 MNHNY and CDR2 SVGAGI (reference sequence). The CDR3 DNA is TGTGCCAGCAGTCCAACCCGGACTAGCGGGGGCTACAATGAGCAGTTCTTC. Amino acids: CASSPTRTSGGYNEQFF.

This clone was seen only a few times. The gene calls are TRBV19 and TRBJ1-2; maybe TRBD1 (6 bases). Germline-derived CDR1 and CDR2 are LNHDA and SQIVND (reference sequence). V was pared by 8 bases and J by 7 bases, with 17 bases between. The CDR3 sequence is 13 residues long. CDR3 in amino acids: CASLAGEYRGYTF. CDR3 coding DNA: TGTGCCAGTCTGGCAGGGGAATATCGTGGCTACACCTTC.

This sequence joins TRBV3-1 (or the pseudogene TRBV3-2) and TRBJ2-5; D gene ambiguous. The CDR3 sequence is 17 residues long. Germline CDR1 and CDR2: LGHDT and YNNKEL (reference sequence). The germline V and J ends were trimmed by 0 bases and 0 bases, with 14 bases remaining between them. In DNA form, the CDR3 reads TGTGCCAGCAGCCAAGATCGAAGCGCGGAGTACCAAGAGACCCAGTACTTC. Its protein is CASSQDRSAEYQETQYF.

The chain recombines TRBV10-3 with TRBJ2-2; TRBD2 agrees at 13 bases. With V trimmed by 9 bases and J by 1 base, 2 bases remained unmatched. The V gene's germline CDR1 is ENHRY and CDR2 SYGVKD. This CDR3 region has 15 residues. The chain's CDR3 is CAIGTSGVNTGELFF. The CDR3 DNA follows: TGTGCCATTGGGACTAGCGGGGTGAACACCGGGGAGCTGTTTTTT.

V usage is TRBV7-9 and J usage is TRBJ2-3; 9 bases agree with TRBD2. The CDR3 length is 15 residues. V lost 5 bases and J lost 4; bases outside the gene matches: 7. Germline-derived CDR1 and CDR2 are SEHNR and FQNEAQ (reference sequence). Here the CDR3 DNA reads TGTGCCAGCAGCGTCCTAGCGGGGAGTGCAGATACGCAGTATTTT. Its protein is CASSVLAGSADTQYF.

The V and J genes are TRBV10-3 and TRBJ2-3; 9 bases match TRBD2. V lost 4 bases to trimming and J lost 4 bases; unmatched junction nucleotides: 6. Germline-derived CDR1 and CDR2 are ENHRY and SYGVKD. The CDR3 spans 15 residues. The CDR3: CAISVAGGHADTQYF. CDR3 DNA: TGTGCCATCAGTGTTGCGGGAGGGCACGCAGATACGCAGTATTTT.

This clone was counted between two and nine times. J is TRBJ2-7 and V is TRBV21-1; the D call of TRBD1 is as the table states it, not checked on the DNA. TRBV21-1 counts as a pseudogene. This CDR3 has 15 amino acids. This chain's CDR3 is CASSIRQGCPYEQYF. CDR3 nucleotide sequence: TGTGCCAGCAGCATCCGACAGGGGTGCCCCTACGAGCAGTACTTC.

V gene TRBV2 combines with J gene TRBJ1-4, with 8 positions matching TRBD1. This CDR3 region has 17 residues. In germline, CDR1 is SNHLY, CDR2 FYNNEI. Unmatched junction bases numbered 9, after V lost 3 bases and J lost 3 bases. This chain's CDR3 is CASSEPGQGRANEKLFF. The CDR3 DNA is TGTGCCAGCAGTGAGCCAGGACAGGGTAGGGCTAATGAAAAACTGTTTTTT.

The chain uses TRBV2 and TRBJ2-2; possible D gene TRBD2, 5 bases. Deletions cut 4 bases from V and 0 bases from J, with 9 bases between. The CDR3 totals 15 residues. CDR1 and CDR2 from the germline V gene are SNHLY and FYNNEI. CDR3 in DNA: TGTGCCAGCAGTGGTCTAGCAACGAACACCGGGGAGCTGTTTTTT. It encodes CASSGLATNTGELFF.

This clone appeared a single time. The chain's CDR3 is CATSDGSTDTQYF. In nucleotides, the CDR3 is TGTGCCACCAGCGACGGGAGCACAGATACGCAGTATTTT. The chain has TRBV15 and TRBJ2-3, with D unclear. Germline V gene data show CDR1 as LNHNV and CDR2 as YYDKDF (reference sequence). The CDR3 spans 13 residues. Trimming stripped 5 bases from V and 0 bases from J, with 6 bases between.

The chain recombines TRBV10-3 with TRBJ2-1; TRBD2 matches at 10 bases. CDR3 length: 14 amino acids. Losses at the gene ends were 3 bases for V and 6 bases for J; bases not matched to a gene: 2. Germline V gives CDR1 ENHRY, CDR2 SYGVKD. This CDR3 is CAISDPSGGNEQFF. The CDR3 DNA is TGTGCCATCAGTGACCCTAGCGGGGGCAATGAGCAGTTCTTC.

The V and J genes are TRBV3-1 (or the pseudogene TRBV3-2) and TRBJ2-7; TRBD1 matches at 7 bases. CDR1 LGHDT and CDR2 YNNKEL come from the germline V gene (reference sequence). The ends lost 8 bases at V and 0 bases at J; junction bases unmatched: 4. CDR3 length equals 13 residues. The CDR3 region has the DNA TGTGCCAGCGTGGGACAGCTCTCCTACGAGCAGTACTTC. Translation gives CASVGQLSYEQYF.

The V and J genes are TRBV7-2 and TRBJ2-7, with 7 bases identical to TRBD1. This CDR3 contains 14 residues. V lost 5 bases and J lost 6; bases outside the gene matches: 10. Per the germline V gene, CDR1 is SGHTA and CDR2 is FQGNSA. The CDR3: CASSNGDRVGEQYF. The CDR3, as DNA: TGTGCCAGCAGCAATGGCGACAGGGTTGGCGAGCAGTACTTC.

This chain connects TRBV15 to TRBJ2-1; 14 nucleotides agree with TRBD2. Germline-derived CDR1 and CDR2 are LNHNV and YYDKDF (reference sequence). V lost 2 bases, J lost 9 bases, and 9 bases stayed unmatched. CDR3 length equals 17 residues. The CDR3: CATSRIGLAGGPGEQFF. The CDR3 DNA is TGTGCCACCAGCAGAATAGGACTAGCGGGAGGCCCTGGTGAGCAGTTCTTC.

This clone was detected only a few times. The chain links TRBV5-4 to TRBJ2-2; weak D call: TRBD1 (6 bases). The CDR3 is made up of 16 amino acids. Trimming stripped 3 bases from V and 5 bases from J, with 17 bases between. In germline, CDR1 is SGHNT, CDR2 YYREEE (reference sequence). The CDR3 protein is CASSSLGRDKTGELFF. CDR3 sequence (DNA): TGTGCCAGCAGCTCCCTGGGACGGGACAAAACCGGGGAGCTGTTTTTT.

The CDR3 is CASSARLAGGTNEQFF. CDR3 sequence (DNA): TGTGCCAGCAGCGCCCGACTAGCGGGAGGTACCAATGAGCAGTTCTTC. The chain couples TRBV11-3 to TRBJ2-1, with 13 bases identical to TRBD2. From germline, CDR1 is SGHNT and CDR2 YENEEA. Unmatched junction bases numbered 7, after V lost 5 bases and J lost 6 bases. The CDR3 has 16 amino acids.

CDR3 in amino acids: CASSGVGGGRGTDTQYF. In DNA, the CDR3 is TGTGCCAGCAGCGGAGTAGGGGGCGGTAGGGGCACAGATACGCAGTATTTT. The chain couples TRBV9 to TRBJ2-3, with TRBD1 matching 7 bases. The CDR3 spans 17 residues. V shed 3 bases and J 1 base; nucleotides not matched to a gene: 11. CDR1 is SGDLS, CDR2 YYNGEE, per germline.